This is a list of T cell receptor beta chains from one sample in a study of T cells in localized non-small cell lung cancer. Measured with immunoSEQ multiplex PCR; TCRdb has only the in-frame clones, and not every one. The table lists tens of thousands of clones, roughly 86% of them singletons, with around 16% in the top ten. The input for sequencing was peripheral blood, taken before any cancer treatment. The receptors here all came from a man aged 40-75 years with stage I squamous cell lung carcinoma. CDR3s include the opening cysteine and the closing phenylalanine or tryptophan. Each record gives: clone size, D gene, J gene, V gene, CDR3 DNA, CDR3 protein. A D gene is named only where the DNA matches it firmly. Size is stated for part of the rows, as once, few or many counts, or as a class when the clone is expanded.

-	TRBD1	TRBJ1-3	TRBV28	TGTGCCAGCAGTTCAGGGGGCTTCGGAAACACCATATATTTT	CASSSGGFGNTIYF
-	-	TRBJ1-1	TRBV5-1	TGCGCCAGCAGCGGGGGGAACACTGAAGCTTTCTTT	CASSGGNTEAFF
-	-	TRBJ1-1	TRBV5-4	TGTGCCAGCAGTCCCCAGGACGGGGGGCATCGGAACACTGAAGCTTTCTTT	CASSPQDGGHRNTEAFF
once	-	TRBJ1-2	TRBV28	TGTGCCAGCAGCTCCGACAGGTTAGAGGGCTACACCTTC	CASSSDRLEGYTF
-	TRBD1	TRBJ1-2	TRBV5-1	TGCGCCAGCAGCTTGACAGGGGGGAACTATGGCTACACCTTC	CASSLTGGNYGYTF
-	-	TRBJ1-3	TRBV6-5	TGTGCCAGCAGATCCACAAGGGCGGCTGGAAACACCATATATTTT	CASRSTRAAGNTIYF
-	-	TRBJ1-2	TRBV20-1	TGCAGTGCTCCGGACCCGGGGGGCTACACCTTC	CSAPDPGGYTF
-	TRBD1	TRBJ1-1	TRBV7-2	TGTGCCAGCAGCTCCCGATCGGGACAGAGGAACACTGAAGCTTTCTTT	CASSSRSGQRNTEAFF
-	-	TRBJ2-2	TRBV30	TGTGCCTGGAGAAAAAGGGACGGAAACACCGGGGAGCTGTTTTTT	CAWRKRDGNTGELFF
-	-	TRBJ1-2	TRBV2	TGTGCCAGCAGTGGACGAGACAGTCGCCGGGACTATGGCTACACCTTC	CASSGRDSRRDYGYTF
-	TRBD1	TRBJ1-1	TRBV6-5	TGTGCCAGCAGTTACGGGGACAGGGGGGACACTGAAGCTTTCTTT	CASSYGDRGDTEAFF
-	TRBD1	TRBJ1-2	TRBV5-6	TGTGCCAGCAGCCTGAGAGGGGGCGAGATGAATGGCTACACCTTC	CASSLRGGEMNGYTF
-	TRBD1	TRBJ2-5	TRBV5-6	TGTGCCAGCAGCTGGGACAGGGAAGAGACCCAGTACTTC	CASSWDREETQYF
-	-	TRBJ2-7	TRBV6-1	TGTGCCAGCAGTCCTACAGTGATTCGGTACGAGCAGTACTTC	CASSPTVIRYEQYF
-	-	TRBJ1-1	TRBV5-1	TGCGCCAGCAGCTTGGCCGTGTCTGGGAACACTGAAGCTTTCTTT	CASSLAVSGNTEAFF
-	-	TRBJ2-5	TRBV29-1	TGCAGCGTGGGAGGGGGTAGGGAGACCCAGTACTTC	CSVGGGRETQYF
-	-	TRBJ1-1	TRBV6-1	TGTGCCAGCAGTGGTTGGGAATACTGGGGGGGTAACACTGAAGCTTTCTTT	CASSGWEYWGGNTEAFF
-	TRBD1	TRBJ2-3	TRBV7-2	TGTGCCAGCAGCCCCGGACAGGGAAGCCCCACAGATACGCAGTATTTT	CASSPGQGSPTDTQYF
-	-	TRBJ1-1	TRBV5-4	TGTGCCAGCAGCGCTAACAGGGCCCGGGGCACTGAAGCTTTCTTT	CASSANRARGTEAFF
-	-	TRBJ2-2	TRBV4-1	TGCGCCAGCAGCCAAGTAGAGGGGGGAGGCACCGGGGAGCTGTTTTTT	CASSQVEGGGTGELFF